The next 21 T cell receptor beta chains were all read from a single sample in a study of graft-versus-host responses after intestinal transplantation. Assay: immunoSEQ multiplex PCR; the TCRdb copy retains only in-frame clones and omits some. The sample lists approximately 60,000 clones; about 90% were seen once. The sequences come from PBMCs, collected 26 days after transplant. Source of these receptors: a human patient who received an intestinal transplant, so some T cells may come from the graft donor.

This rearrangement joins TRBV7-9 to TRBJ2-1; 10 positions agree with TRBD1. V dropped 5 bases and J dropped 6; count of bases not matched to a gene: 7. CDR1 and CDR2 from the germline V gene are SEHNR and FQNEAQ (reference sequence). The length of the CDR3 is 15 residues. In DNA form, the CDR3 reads TGTGCCAGCAGCCACGGCGACAGGGGGCGCAATGAGCAGTTCTTC. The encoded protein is CASSHGDRGRNEQFF. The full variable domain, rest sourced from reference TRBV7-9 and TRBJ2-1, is DTGVSQNPRHKITKRGQNVTFRCDPISEHNRLYWYRQTLGQGPEFLTYFQNEAQLEKSRLLSDRFSAERPKGSFSTLEIQRTEQGDSAMYLCASSHGDRGRNEQFFGPGTRLTVL.

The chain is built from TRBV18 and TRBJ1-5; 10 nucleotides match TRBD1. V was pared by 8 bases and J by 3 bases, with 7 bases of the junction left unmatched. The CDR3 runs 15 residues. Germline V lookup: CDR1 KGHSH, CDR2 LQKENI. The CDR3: CASTTGTGDNQPQHF. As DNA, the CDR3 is TGTGCCAGCACTACGGGGACAGGGGACAATCAGCCCCAGCATTTT.

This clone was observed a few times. The CDR3 loop is CASAKSGTGELFF. In DNA, the CDR3 is TGTGCCAGCGCTAAGAGCGGGACAGGGGAGCTGTTTTTT. This rearrangement joins TRBV7-2 to TRBJ2-2, with TRBD2 as a possible D gene (7 bases). This CDR3 contains 13 residues. CDR1 and CDR2 from the germline V gene are SGHTA and FQGNSA. V was clipped by 8 bases and J by 8 bases, with 15 bases between them.

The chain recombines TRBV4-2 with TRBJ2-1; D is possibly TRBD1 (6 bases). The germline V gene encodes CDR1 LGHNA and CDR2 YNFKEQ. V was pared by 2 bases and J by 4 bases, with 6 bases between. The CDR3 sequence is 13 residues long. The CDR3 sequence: CASSQTGYNEQFF. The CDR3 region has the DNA TGTGCCAGCAGCCAAACAGGGTACAATGAGCAGTTCTTC.

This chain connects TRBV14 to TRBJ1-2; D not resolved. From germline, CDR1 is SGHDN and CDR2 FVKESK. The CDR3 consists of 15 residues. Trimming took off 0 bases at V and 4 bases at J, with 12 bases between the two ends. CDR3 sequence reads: CASSQDPGVVYGYTF. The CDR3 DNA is TGTGCCAGCAGCCAAGATCCCGGGGTGGTCTATGGCTACACCTTC.

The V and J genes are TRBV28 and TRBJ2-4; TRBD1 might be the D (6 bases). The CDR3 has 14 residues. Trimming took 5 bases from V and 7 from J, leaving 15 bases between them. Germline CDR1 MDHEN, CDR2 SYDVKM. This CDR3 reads CASSPHRESNIQYF. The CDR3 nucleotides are TGTGCCAGCAGTCCCCACAGGGAGAGCAACATTCAGTACTTC.

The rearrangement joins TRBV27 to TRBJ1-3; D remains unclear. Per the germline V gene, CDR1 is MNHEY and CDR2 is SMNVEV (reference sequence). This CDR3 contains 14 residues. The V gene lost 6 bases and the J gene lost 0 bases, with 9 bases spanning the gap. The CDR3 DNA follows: TGTGCCAGCAGCCTAGCGCGCTCTGGAAACACCATATATTTT. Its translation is CASSLARSGNTIYF.

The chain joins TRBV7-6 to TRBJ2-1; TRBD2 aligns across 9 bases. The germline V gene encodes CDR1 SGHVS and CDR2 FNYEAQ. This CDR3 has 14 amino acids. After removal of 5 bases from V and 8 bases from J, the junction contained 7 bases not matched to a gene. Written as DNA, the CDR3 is TGTGCCAGCAGCCAGGGACTAGCCCCGGATGAGCAGTTCTTC. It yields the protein CASSQGLAPDEQFF.

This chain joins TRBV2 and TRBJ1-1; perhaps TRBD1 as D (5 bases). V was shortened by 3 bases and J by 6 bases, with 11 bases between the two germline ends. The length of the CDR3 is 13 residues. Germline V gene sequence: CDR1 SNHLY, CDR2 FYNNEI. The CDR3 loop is CASSEGLPSEAFF. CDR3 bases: TGTGCCAGCAGTGAGGGGCTACCCTCTGAAGCTTTCTTT.

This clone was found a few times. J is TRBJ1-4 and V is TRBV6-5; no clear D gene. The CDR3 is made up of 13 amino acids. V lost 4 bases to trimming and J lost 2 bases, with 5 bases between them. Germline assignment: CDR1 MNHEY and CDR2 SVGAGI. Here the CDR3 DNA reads TGTGCCAGCAGTTTGCAGACTAATGAAAAACTGTTTTTT. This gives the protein CASSLQTNEKLFF.

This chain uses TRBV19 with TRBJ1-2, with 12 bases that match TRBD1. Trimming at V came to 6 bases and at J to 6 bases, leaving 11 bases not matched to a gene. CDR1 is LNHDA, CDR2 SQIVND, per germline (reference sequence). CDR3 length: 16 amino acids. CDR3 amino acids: CASRGTGGFYGDGYTF. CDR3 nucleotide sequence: TGTGCCAGTAGGGGGACAGGGGGCTTTTATGGTGATGGCTACACCTTC.

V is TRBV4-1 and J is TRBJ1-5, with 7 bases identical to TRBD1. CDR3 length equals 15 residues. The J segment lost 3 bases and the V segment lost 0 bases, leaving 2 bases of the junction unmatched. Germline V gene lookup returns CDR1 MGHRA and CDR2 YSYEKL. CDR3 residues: CASSQEGQVNQPQHF. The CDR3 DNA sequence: TGCGCCAGCAGCCAAGAAGGACAGGTCAATCAGCCCCAGCATTTT.

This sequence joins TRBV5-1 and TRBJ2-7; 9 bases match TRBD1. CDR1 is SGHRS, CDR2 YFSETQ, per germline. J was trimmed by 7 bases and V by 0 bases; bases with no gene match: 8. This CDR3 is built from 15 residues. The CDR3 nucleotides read TGCGCCAGCAGCTTGGGGGGACAGGGCCAGGGGGAGCAGTACTTC. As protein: CASSLGGQGQGEQYF.

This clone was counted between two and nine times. The CDR3 reads CASSLGTDYIRGYTF. For the CDR3, the DNA is TGTGCCAGCAGCTTAGGGACAGACTACATACGCGGCTACACCTTC. This chain uses TRBV7-9 with TRBJ1-2, with D possibly matching TRBD1 (6 bases). The CDR3 has 15 residues. Trimming cost V 1 base and J 8 bases, with 17 bases left between them. Germline V gene data show CDR1 as SEHNR and CDR2 as FQNEAQ (reference sequence). Based on the CDR3 plus reference TRBV7-9 and TRBJ1-2, the full variable domain is DTGVSQNPRHKITKRGQNVTFRCDPISEHNRLYWYRQTLGQGPEFLTYFQNEAQLEKSRLLSDRFSAERPKGSFSTLEIQRTEQGDSAMYLCASSLGTDYIRGYTFGSGTRLTVV.

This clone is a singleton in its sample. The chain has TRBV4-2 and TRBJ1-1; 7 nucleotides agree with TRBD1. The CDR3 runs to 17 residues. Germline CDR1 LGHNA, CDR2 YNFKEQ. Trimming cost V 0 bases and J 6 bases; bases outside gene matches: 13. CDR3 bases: TGTGCCAGCAGCCAAGAAGCCGAAGGGGGCCCGACCTCTGAAGCTTTCTTT. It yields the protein CASSQEAEGGPTSEAFF.

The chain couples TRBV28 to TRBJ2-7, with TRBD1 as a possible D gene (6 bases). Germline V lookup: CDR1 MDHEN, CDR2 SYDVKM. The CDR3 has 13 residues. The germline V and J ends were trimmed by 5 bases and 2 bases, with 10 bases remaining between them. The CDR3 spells CASSPPGAYEQYF. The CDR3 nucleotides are TGTGCCAGCAGTCCCCCAGGGGCCTACGAGCAGTACTTC.

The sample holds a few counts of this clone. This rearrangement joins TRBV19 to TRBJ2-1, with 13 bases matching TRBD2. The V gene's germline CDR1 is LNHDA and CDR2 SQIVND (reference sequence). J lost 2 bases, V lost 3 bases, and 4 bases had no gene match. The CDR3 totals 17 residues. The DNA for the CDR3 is TGTGCCAGTAGTATCGGGACTAGCGGGGTGGCCTACAATGAGCAGTTCTTC. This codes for CASSIGTSGVAYNEQFF.

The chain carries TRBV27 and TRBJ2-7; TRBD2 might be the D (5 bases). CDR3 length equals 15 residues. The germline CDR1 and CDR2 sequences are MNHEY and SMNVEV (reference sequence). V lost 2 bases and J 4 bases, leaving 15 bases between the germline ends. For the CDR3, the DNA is TGTGCCAGCAGTTTAACGTTTAGGGAGATTTACGAGCAGTACTTC. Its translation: CASSLTFREIYEQYF.

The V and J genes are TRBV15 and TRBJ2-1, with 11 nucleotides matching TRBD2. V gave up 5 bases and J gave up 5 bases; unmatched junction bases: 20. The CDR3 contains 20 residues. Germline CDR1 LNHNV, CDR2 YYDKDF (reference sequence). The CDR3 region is CATSSTGTSGVIPLNNEQFF. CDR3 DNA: TGTGCCACCAGCTCAACCGGGACTAGCGGAGTCATCCCCTTGAACAATGAGCAGTTCTTC.

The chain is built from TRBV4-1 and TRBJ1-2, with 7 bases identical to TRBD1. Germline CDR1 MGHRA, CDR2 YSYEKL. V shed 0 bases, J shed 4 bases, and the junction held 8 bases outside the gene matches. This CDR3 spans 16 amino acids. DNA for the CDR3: TGCGCCAGCAGCCAAGAGCGACAGGGTTTCGTCTATGGCTACACCTTC. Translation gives CASSQERQGFVYGYTF.

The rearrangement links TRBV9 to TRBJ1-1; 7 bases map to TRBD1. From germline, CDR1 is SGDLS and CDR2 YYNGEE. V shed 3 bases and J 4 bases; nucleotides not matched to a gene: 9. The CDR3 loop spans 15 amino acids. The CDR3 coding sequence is TGTGCCAGCAGCGCACCGACAGGGCGGGGCACTGAAGCTTTCTTT. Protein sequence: CASSAPTGRGTEAFF.